This T cell receptor (beta chain) was sequenced during a study of blood T cell repertoires in COVID-19. In the study overall: From T cells, B-cell-depleted T cells, or PBMCs came the material, which was cDNA or gDNA.

In the authors' methods: Amplifying reference gene primers gave estimates of nucleated cell counts. Assay: immunoSEQ multiplex PCR; the TCRdb copy retains only in-frame clones and omits some. That table gives V, J and clone size, and the DNA gave D and trimming. The table records 200,000 to 300,000 clones, 80% to 90% of them present only once. Trimming cost V 6 bases and J 5 bases; bases outside gene matches: 6. Germline V gene sequence: CDR1 KGHSH, CDR2 LQKENI. CDR3 length: 15 amino acids. The rearrangement uses TRBV18 and TRBJ1-4, with 10 bases fitting TRBD1. Sequencing was done on a sample of peripheral blood. This receptor was taken from an older woman with acute or convalescent COVID-19. The CDR3: CASSPSTGGNEKLFF. Here the CDR3 DNA reads TGTGCCAGCTCCCCCTCGACAGGGGGCAATGAAAAACTGTTTTTT.